The sequence of this T cell receptor (beta chain) was determined in a study of T cells after yellow fever vaccination. Whole-study context: When fractions had low cell numbers, they were prepared with SMART-Seq v4 Ultra Low Input. Study-level findings and limits: Booster sampling recovered most clones from primary vaccination (roughly 96% CD4, approximately 90% CD8).

The germline V gene encodes CDR1 SGHRS and CDR2 YFSETQ. V lost 4 bases, J lost 8 bases, and 15 bases lay in between. The CDR3 is 14 amino acids. Generation of TCR cDNA used 5'RACE template switching (which added a universal primer site and UMIs). TCRdb re-analysed the 5' RACE reads in MiXCR, keeping a single row per CDR3 protein. Among 170,000 or so distinct CDR3 sequences listed, 9.3% were seen once. This clonotype was counted between two and nine times. What it binds is unknown. The chain is built from TRBV5-1 and TRBJ1-4, with D perhaps matching TRBD1 (6 bases). This TCR was recovered from a man aged 18-30 years who received the YFV17D yellow fever vaccine. The source material was CD8+ T cells sorted from PBMCs, sampled 45 days after the yellow fever booster vaccination. The CDR3 sequence: CASSRGGPVEKLFF. The CDR3 DNA is TGCGCCAGCAGCAGAGGGGGGCCAGTGGAAAAACTGTTTTTT.